These 5 T cell receptor beta chains were all obtained from the same sample, sequenced in a study of lymphopenia after photon versus proton radiotherapy. Only in-frame clones appear in the TCRdb table, and some are missing; sequencing was by immunoSEQ multiplex PCR. The data show about 12,000 clones, about 87% seen once. Sequences were derived from peripheral blood, sampled from a patient treated with photon-based radiotherapy. The receptors derive from a man in his sixties with pancreatic cancer.

This chain uses TRBV4-3 with TRBJ2-1, with a weak D call TRBD1 (6 bases). The CDR3 is made up of 15 amino acids. Trimming took 2 bases from V and 5 from J, leaving 13 bases between them. CDR1 and CDR2 from the germline V gene are LGHNA and YSLEER. CDR3 sequence (DNA): TGCGCCAGCAGCCAATTCCCGGGACAAGACAATGAGCAGTTCTTC. Residues: CASSQFPGQDNEQFF.

This chain links TRBV4-1 with TRBJ1-4; TRBD1 agrees at 7 bases. V shed 2 bases, J shed 4 bases, and the junction held 4 bases outside the gene matches. Looked up from germline, CDR1 is MGHRA and CDR2 is YSYEKL. This CDR3 comprises 15 residues. The CDR3 spells CASSQPTGNNEKLFF. The DNA for the CDR3 is TGCGCCAGCAGCCAACCGACAGGGAATAATGAAAAACTGTTTTTT.

The rearrangement uses TRBV6-5 and TRBJ2-1; D possibly corresponds to TRBD2 (5 bases). V was pared by 8 bases and J by 3 bases, with 17 bases between. This CDR3 comprises 15 residues. CDR1 is MNHEY, CDR2 SVGAGI, per germline. The CDR3 region has the DNA TGTGCCAGCCAATTGCGGGCCAGCAACTACAATGAGCAGTTCTTC. This gives the protein CASQLRASNYNEQFF.

CDR3 sequence (DNA): TGCGCCAGCGGCCCGGCGGTGGCAGGGGGCGCAGGAGCTTTCTTT. Translating gives CASGPAVAGGAGAFF. The rearrangement joins TRBV5-1 to TRBJ1-1; 8 positions agree with TRBD1. The germline CDR1 and CDR2 sequences are SGHRS and YFSETQ. With V trimmed by 7 bases and J by 10 bases, 18 bases remained unmatched. The CDR3 has 15 amino acids.

The chain uses TRBV6-5 and TRBJ1-2; D remains ambiguous. The CDR3 covers 13 residues. Germline loops: CDR1 MNHEY, CDR2 SVGAGI. Trimming took off 2 bases at V and 4 bases at J, with 8 bases between the two ends. CDR3 nucleotide sequence: TGTGCCAGCAGTTACGGCCCTGGCTATGGCTACACCTTC. Translation gives CASSYGPGYGYTF.